The rows below give T cell receptor beta chains drawn from one sample of a study of T cells after yellow fever vaccination. TCRdb recomputed calls from the 5' RACE reads with MiXCR, one row per CDR3 protein. This table holds more than 25,000 distinct CDR3 sequences, 6.3% found once. The sequenced sample was PBMCs, either bulk or a sorted T-cell subset (CD4+, CD8+, memory, or dextramer-sorted; not recorded which), obtained on the day of the yellow fever booster vaccination. The receptors were sampled from a man aged 25-45 years who received the YFV17D yellow fever vaccine. CDR3s include the opening cysteine and the closing phenylalanine or tryptophan. The D gene is left open where the match is weak. Size tells how often a clone was seen (once, few, many) or the class of an expanded clone, and some rows leave it out.

clone size: many
V gene: TRBV6-5
D gene: .
J gene: TRBJ1-5
CDR3 protein: CASRGLKGGAPNQPQHF
CDR3 DNA: TGTGCCAGCAGGGGGTTGAAGGGTGGGGCCCCCAATCAGCCCCAGCATTTT

clone size: many
V gene: TRBV20-1
D gene: .
J gene: TRBJ2-6
CDR3 protein: CSARVRTTSGANVLTF
CDR3 DNA: TGCAGTGCTAGAGTCCGGACTACCTCTGGGGCCAACGTCCTGACTTTC

clone size: .
V gene: TRBV15
D gene: .
J gene: TRBJ2-2
CDR3 protein: CATSRDRVITGELFF
CDR3 DNA: TGTGCCACCAGCAGAGACAGGGTTATAACCGGGGAGCTGTTTTTT

clone size: many
V gene: TRBV3-1
D gene: .
J gene: TRBJ1-5
CDR3 protein: CASSQDGRGSQPQHF
CDR3 DNA: TGTGCCAGCAGCCAAGATGGACGGGGTAGTCAGCCCCAGCATTTT

clone size: many
V gene: TRBV6-4
D gene: TRBD1
J gene: TRBJ2-1
CDR3 protein: CASSRTGGDYNEQFF
CDR3 DNA: TGTGCCAGCAGCAGAACAGGGGGAGACTACAATGAGCAGTTCTTC

clone size: many
V gene: TRBV27
D gene: .
J gene: TRBJ2-2
CDR3 protein: CASSFGASTGELFF
CDR3 DNA: TGTGCCAGCAGTTTCGGGGCCTCTACCGGGGAGCTGTTTTTT

clone size: many
V gene: TRBV12-3/TRBV12-4
D gene: .
J gene: TRBJ2-1
CDR3 protein: CASSFTGSYNEQFF
CDR3 DNA: TGTGCCAGCAGTTTTACGGGGTCCTACAATGAGCAGTTCTTC

clone size: .
V gene: TRBV15
D gene: .
J gene: TRBJ2-1
CDR3 protein: CAPGLSRGEQFF
CDR3 DNA: TGTGCCCCCGGACTGTCCCGGGGTGAGCAGTTCTTC

clone size: .
V gene: TRBV20-1
D gene: TRBD2
J gene: TRBJ2-1
CDR3 protein: CSASGLAGGKYNEQFF
CDR3 DNA: TGCAGTGCTAGTGGACTAGCGGGAGGGAAATACAATGAGCAGTTCTTC

clone size: many
V gene: TRBV12-3/TRBV12-4
D gene: TRBD1
J gene: TRBJ1-2
CDR3 protein: CASSARQGGRYGYTF
CDR3 DNA: TGTGCCAGCAGTGCCCGACAGGGAGGAAGATATGGCTACACCTTC

clone size: many
V gene: TRBV7-9
D gene: TRBD1
J gene: TRBJ2-3
CDR3 protein: CASSPGTGETDTQYF
CDR3 DNA: TGTGCCAGCAGCCCCGGGACAGGAGAGACAGATACGCAGTATTTT

clone size: many
V gene: TRBV15
D gene: TRBD2
J gene: TRBJ2-5
CDR3 protein: CATSREGGGETQYF
CDR3 DNA: TGTGCCACCAGCAGAGAGGGGGGGGGAGAGACCCAGTACTTC

clone size: many
V gene: TRBV12-3/TRBV12-4
D gene: .
J gene: TRBJ1-5
CDR3 protein: CASTQTDIRNQPQHF
CDR3 DNA: TGTGCCAGCACTCAAACAGATATACGCAATCAGCCCCAGCATTTT

clone size: few
V gene: TRBV7-2
D gene: .
J gene: TRBJ2-7
CDR3 protein: CASSQRSGESNYEQYF
CDR3 DNA: TGTGCCAGCAGCCAGCGGAGCGGAGAGAGTAACTACGAGCAGTACTTC

clone size: .
V gene: TRBV5-6
D gene: .
J gene: TRBJ1-1
CDR3 protein: CASSLREGEAFF
CDR3 DNA: TGTGCCAGCAGCTTGCGGGAGGGTGAAGCTTTCTTT

clone size: .
V gene: TRBV5-1
D gene: TRBD1
J gene: TRBJ1-1
CDR3 protein: CASSAGGYTEAFF
CDR3 DNA: TGCGCCAGCAGCGCAGGGGGTTACACTGAAGCTTTCTTT

clone size: many
V gene: TRBV5-1
D gene: .
J gene: TRBJ2-2
CDR3 protein: CASRTSNTGELFF
CDR3 DNA: TGCGCCAGCAGAACCTCCAACACCGGGGAGCTGTTTTTT

clone size: many
V gene: TRBV10-3
D gene: .
J gene: TRBJ2-3
CDR3 protein: CAISASRDADTQYF
CDR3 DNA: TGTGCCATCAGTGCATCCCGGGACGCAGATACGCAGTATTTT

clone size: many
V gene: TRBV5-1
D gene: .
J gene: TRBJ2-5
CDR3 protein: CASSYEGRLETQYF
CDR3 DNA: TGCGCCAGCAGTTATGAGGGGCGGCTAGAGACCCAGTACTTC

clone size: few
V gene: TRBV19
D gene: .
J gene: TRBJ2-4
CDR3 protein: CASSIGGTGNIQYF
CDR3 DNA: TGTGCCAGTAGTATAGGGGGAACGGGGAACATTCAGTACTTC